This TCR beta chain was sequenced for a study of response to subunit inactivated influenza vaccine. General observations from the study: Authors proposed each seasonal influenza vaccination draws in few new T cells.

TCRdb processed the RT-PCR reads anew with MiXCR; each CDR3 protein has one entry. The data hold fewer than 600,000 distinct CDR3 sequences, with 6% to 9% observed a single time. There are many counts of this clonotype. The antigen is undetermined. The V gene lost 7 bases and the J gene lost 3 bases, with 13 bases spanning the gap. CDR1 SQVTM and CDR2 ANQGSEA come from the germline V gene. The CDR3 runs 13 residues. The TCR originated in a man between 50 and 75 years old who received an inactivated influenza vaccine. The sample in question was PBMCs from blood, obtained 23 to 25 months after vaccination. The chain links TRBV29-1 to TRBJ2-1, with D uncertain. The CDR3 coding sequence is TGCAGCGCCGTACTCCCCGGCTACAATGAGCAGTTCTTC. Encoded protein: CSAVLPGYNEQFF.